Listed here are 8 T cell receptor beta chains from one sample, sequenced in a study of OX40 agonist ivuxolimab in advanced cancers. Some clones are missing from TCRdb's copy, which holds only in-frame ones; the method was immunoSEQ multiplex PCR. The sample has some 70,000 clones; roughly nine tenths are singletons. Here the sequenced sample was CD4+ or CD8+ T cells sorted from blood, taken in a trial of the OX40 agonist ivuxolimab. All receptors come from an adult with an advanced solid tumor such as melanoma, head and neck, liver or kidney cancer.

This chain joins TRBV27 and TRBJ1-5; D may be TRBD1 (5 bases). Trimming took 4 bases from V and 0 from J, leaving 13 bases between them. The germline V gene has CDR1 MNHEY and CDR2 SMNVEV (reference sequence). The CDR3 has 16 amino acids. The CDR3 DNA follows: TGTGCCAGCAGTTCAGGGATCCAATATAGCAATCAGCCCCAGCATTTT. It is translated as CASSSGIQYSNQPQHF.

This chain joins TRBV23-1 and TRBJ1-1; 9 positions match TRBD1. TRBV23-1 is filed as an ORF, its function uncertain. CDR3 length equals 18 residues. With 2 bases clipped from V and 4 bases from J, the junction kept 14 bases outside the gene matches. The CDR3 DNA reads TGCGCCAGCAGTCAACCCCTAGGCGGGGAGACAGGGGGCACTGAAGCTTTCTTT. The encoded protein is CASSQPLGGETGGTEAFF.

The chain carries TRBV6-5 and TRBJ1-2; D is undetermined. CDR1 is MNHEY and CDR2 is SVGAGI in the germline V gene. Trimming left V 5 bases short and J 5 bases short, with 18 bases between. The CDR3 runs to 15 residues. The CDR3 DNA reads TGTGCCAGCAGTCCCGCTGTAGGGCTGAGTTATGGCTACACCTTC. Its protein product is CASSPAVGLSYGYTF.

The chain uses TRBV19 and TRBJ1-4; unclear D gene. Trimming stripped 3 bases from V and 0 bases from J, with 8 bases between. CDR3 length: 15 amino acids. CDR1 LNHDA and CDR2 SQIVND come from the germline V gene (reference sequence). The CDR3 DNA sequence: TGTGCCAGTAGTATGTCATCCGCAACTAATGAAAAACTGTTTTTT. Amino acid sequence: CASSMSSATNEKLFF.

This rearrangement joins TRBV30 to TRBJ2-3; D call uncertain. Germline V lookup: CDR1 GTSNPN, CDR2 SVGIG (reference sequence). The CDR3 consists of 13 residues. Trimming removed 3 bases from V and 1 base from J, with 8 bases in between. The DNA for the CDR3 is TGTGCCTGGAGGAGAAGGGGCACAGATACGCAGTATTTT. It encodes CAWRRRGTDTQYF. The variable domain in full, with the rest retrieved from reference TRBV30 and TRBJ2-3, is SQTIHQWPATLVQPVGSPLSLECTVEGTSNPNLYWYRQAAGRGLQLLFYSVGIGQISSEVPQNLSASRPQDRQFILSSKKLLLSDSGFYLCAWRRRGTDTQYFGPGTRLTVL.

Here the CDR3 DNA reads TGTGCCAGTCCGGGGGGGCGAGACTATGGCTACACCTTC. Translating gives CASPGGRDYGYTF. The chain recombines TRBV27 with TRBJ1-2, with a possible D match to TRBD1 (6 bases). Trimming shortened V by 9 bases and J by 3 bases, and 14 bases separated the two germline ends. CDR3 length: 13 residues. The germline gives CDR1 MNHEY, CDR2 SMNVEV (reference sequence).

The chain carries TRBV7-9 and TRBJ1-2, with 8 positions matching TRBD1. Looked up from germline, CDR1 is SEHNR and CDR2 is FQNEAQ (reference sequence). V lost 2 bases to trimming and J lost 8 bases; unmatched junction nucleotides: 4. This CDR3 spans 13 amino acids. CDR3 residues: CASSLQGAGGYTF. DNA of the CDR3: TGTGCCAGCAGCTTACAGGGGGCCGGGGGCTACACCTTC. Full variable domain (outside the CDR3, taken from reference TRBV7-9 and TRBJ1-2): DTGVSQNPRHKITKRGQNVTFRCDPISEHNRLYWYRQTLGQGPEFLTYFQNEAQLEKSRLLSDRFSAERPKGSFSTLEIQRTEQGDSAMYLCASSLQGAGGYTFGSGTRLTVV.

The V call is TRBV4-1, the J call TRBJ2-4; D is uncertain. Germline V gives CDR1 MGHRA, CDR2 YSYEKL. The CDR3 covers 15 residues. V was cut by 4 bases and J by 0 bases, with 10 bases left in between. As DNA, the CDR3 is TGCGCCAGCAGCCCCAACCCTCTAGCCAAAAACATTCAGTACTTC. It yields the protein CASSPNPLAKNIQYF.